This T cell receptor beta chain was observed in a study of blood T cell repertoires in COVID-19. Study-level information: PBMCs, B-cell-depleted T cells, or T cells provided the cDNA or gDNA that made up the material.

In the study's own analysis: From reference gene primer amplification, estimates of nucleated cell counts were derived. Using immunoSEQ multiplex PCR, the repertoire was profiled, and TCRdb retains in-frame clones only, with some absent. V and J calls and clone size are copied from that table; D and trimming were computed from the DNA. The data contain some 160,000 clones, approximately 91% of them singletons. There are a few counts of this clone. CDR3 size: 14 residues. Germline CDR1 reads MNHEY; CDR2 reads SMNVEV (reference sequence). J was trimmed by 5 bases and V by 8 bases; bases with no gene match: 7. While infection was still active, Seattle patients were enrolled and then followed longitudinally.

The chain employs TRBV27 and TRBJ2-1, with TRBD1 matching over 9 bases. The receptor's source is a man in his late teens or twenties with COVID-19, enrolled during active disease. The specimen sequenced was peripheral blood. CDR3 amino acids: CASSGTGFHNEQFF. CDR3 DNA: TGTGCCAGCTCCGGGACAGGGTTCCACAATGAGCAGTTCTTC.